The clone carrying this TCR beta chain has ten or more counts. Its antigen is unidentified. MiXCR was run by TCRdb on the 5' RACE reads, yielding one entry per CDR3 protein. This repertoire shows under 85,000 distinct CDR3 sequences, roughly 15% found once; its top ten account for 3.9%. The source of the sample is a study of early T cells in non-severe SARS-CoV-2 infection. At the level of the study: Sequencing targeted bulk RNA from unsorted whole blood, leaving chains unpaired.

Findings and limits, study-wide: Matching with VDJdb favored anti-spike CD8 responses (missing private and CD4 specificities).

Germline assignment: CDR1 MDHEN and CDR2 SYDVKM. The CDR3 runs 15 residues. Trimming pared 3 bases from V and 6 bases from J, leaving 17 bases between. This TCR was sampled from an adult who was a healthcare worker with PCR-confirmed SARS-CoV-2 infection or an uninfected control (not recorded which). The chain carries TRBV28 and TRBJ1-2; a possible D gene is TRBD1 (5 bases). Here the sequenced sample was whole blood, taken at baseline. The CDR3 region has the DNA TGTGCCAGCAGTTTCATTTCCCCACAGGCAGATGGCTACACCTTC. Residues: CASSFISPQADGYTF.